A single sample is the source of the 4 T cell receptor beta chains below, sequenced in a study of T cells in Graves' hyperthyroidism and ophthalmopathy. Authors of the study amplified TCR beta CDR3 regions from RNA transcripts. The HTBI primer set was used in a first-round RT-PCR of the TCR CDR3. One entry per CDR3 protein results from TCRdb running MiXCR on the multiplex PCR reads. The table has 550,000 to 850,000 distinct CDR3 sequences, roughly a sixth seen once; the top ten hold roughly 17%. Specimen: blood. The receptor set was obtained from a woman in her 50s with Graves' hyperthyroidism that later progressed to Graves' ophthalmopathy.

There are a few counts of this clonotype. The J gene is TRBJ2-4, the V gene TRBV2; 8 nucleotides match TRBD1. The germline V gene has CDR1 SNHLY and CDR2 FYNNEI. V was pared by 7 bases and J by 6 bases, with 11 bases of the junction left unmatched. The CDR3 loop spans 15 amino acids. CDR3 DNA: TGTGCCAGCACCTTCGACAGGGGTCGGGGAAACATTCAGTACTTC. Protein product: CASTFDRGRGNIQYF.

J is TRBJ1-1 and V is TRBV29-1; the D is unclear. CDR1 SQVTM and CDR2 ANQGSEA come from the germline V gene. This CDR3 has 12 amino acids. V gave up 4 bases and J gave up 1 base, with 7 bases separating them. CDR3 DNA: TGCAGCGTTGCCTCTGGGAACACTGAAGCTTTCTTT. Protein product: CSVASGNTEAFF.

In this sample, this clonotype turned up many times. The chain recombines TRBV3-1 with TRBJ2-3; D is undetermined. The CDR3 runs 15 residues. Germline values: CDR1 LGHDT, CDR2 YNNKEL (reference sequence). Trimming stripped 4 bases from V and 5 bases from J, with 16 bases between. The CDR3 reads CASSLNPDSIDTQYF. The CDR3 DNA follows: TGTGCCAGCAGCCTCAACCCCGACTCGATAGATACGCAGTATTTT.

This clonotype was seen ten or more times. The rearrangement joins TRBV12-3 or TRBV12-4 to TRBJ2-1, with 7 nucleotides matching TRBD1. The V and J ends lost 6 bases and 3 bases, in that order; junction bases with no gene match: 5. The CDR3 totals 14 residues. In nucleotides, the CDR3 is TGTGCCAGCAGGCAGACAGGGAACTACAATGAGCAGTTCTTC. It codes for CASRQTGNYNEQFF.